This T cell receptor beta chain stems from a study of early T cells in non-severe SARS-CoV-2 infection. Looking at the study overall: Unpaired chains resulted from sequencing bulk RNA of unsorted whole blood.

This clonotype came up a few times. A read error may explain this, as a much larger clone is one base away. Researchers tagged individual cDNA molecules with unique molecular identifiers. TCRdb analysed the 5' RACE reads with MiXCR anew, one entry per CDR3 protein. The table includes 20,000 to 30,000 distinct CDR3 sequences, approximately 3.9% detected once. The V gene's germline CDR1 is SGHKS and CDR2 YYEKEE (reference sequence). This CDR3 is 18 amino acids long. V shed 2 bases, J shed 11 bases, and the junction held 14 bases outside the gene matches. This TCR was recovered from an adult who was a healthcare worker with PCR-confirmed SARS-CoV-2 infection or an uninfected control (not recorded which). The chain recombines TRBV5-5 with TRBJ2-3, with 16 bases matching TRBD2. Input material: whole blood. CDR3 coding DNA: TGTGCCAGCAGCTTTGGGACTAGCGGGAGGGCTGCGGCAGTTAGGCAGTATTTT. Translating it yields CASSFGTSGRAAAVRQYF. Looking up the rest from reference TRBV5-5 and TRBJ2-3 gives the full variable domain: DAGVTQSPTHLIKTRGQQVTLRCSPISGHKSVSWYQQVLGQGPQFIFQYYEKEERGRGNFPDRFSARQFPNYSSELNVNALLLGDSALYLCASSFGTSGRAAAVRQYFGPGTRLTVL.